The present TCR beta chain was sequenced within a study of OX40 agonist ivuxolimab in advanced cancers. Regarding the study as a whole: On average, CD8+ T cells had more expanded clones than CD4+.

As for this clone: Its antigen is undetermined. Germline is not matched at one junction end, which may reflect a read error.

Produced via immunoSEQ multiplex PCR; TCRdb's table is partial and in-frame only. The sample has approximately 65,000 clones, approximately 90% seen once. This sequence was found in an adult with an advanced solid tumor such as melanoma, head and neck, liver or kidney cancer. The material sequenced was CD4+ or CD8+ T cells sorted from blood, taken in a trial of the OX40 agonist ivuxolimab.

The CDR3 protein is CASSLEKNTEAFF. In nucleotides, the CDR3 is TGTGCTAGCAGCTTAGAGAAAAACACTGAAGCTTTCTTT. The rearrangement uses TRBV7-7 and TRBJ1-1; no firm D call. CDR1 is SSHAT, CDR2 FNYEAQ, per germline (reference sequence). The CDR3 spans 13 residues.